This record looks at one T cell receptor (beta chain) sequence and its context. Profiled with immunoSEQ multiplex PCR; TCRdb holds only in-frame clones, not every one. The profile shows some 15,000 clones, 80% of them singletons. The sample comes from a study of immune evolution from preneoplasia to lung adenocarcinoma. Germline V lookup: CDR1 SGHRS, CDR2 YFSETQ. The CDR3 loop spans 13 amino acids. The V end lost 2 bases, the J end lost 1 base, and 6 bases lay between the germline ends. The gene calls are TRBV5-1 and TRBJ1-1; D gene uncertain. The sequence was collected from a person in their 70s with lung adenocarcinoma. Material for sequencing was FFPE minimally invasive lung adenocarcinoma tissue. CDR3 DNA sequence: TGCGCCAGCAGCTTCAATGGGAACACTGAAGCTTTCTTT. Its translation is CASSFNGNTEAFF.